The clone carrying this T cell receptor beta chain was detected ten times or more. This specimen comes from a study of low-dose radiotherapy and immunotherapy resistance in tumors. Overall study context: The schedule for Cohort 2 used 1 Gy per fraction every two weeks, which added up to 13 Gy over 26 weeks. Aspirin was taken orally at 300 mg daily by patients, and this continued for four cycles from cycle 1 day 1.

V was clipped by 10 bases and J by 7 bases; unmatched bases: 9. The CDR3 has 15 residues. The germline V gene has CDR1 ENHRY and CDR2 SYGVKD. TRAV- and TRBV-specific primers were used for first-strand cDNA, which covered alpha and beta chains. Both a constant-region primer and a V-primer adapter served to amplify TCRs across 15 to 25 PCR cycles. TCRdb reprocessed the reads via MiXCR and lists one record per CDR3 protein. The repertoire holds 80,000 to 95,000 distinct CDR3 sequences, 9% to 9.5% seen once, with around 1% in the top ten. Documented time point: before trial treatment. The J gene is TRBJ2-1, the V gene TRBV10-3; 14 nucleotides match TRBD2. The sequencing used PBMCs, collected before treatment. The sequence derives from a male donor with prostate cancer. The CDR3 region has the DNA TGTGCCACCGGGACTAGCGGGAGTTTCGGAAATGAGCAGTTCTTC. It encodes CATGTSGSFGNEQFF.